The 19 T cell receptor beta chains given below trace back to one sample, sequenced in a study of CD8 T cells in Susac syndrome. With random hexamers, roughly 0.45 to 1 ug RNA was reverse transcribed. TCRdb used MiXCR to reprocess the immunoSEQ multiplex PCR reads, holding one entry per CDR3 protein. Of 200,000 or so distinct CDR3 sequences listed, around 95% are singletons. The sample taken for sequencing was CD4+ T cells from PBMCs. The receptors come from a human donor with Susac syndrome.

This chain connects TRBV5-1 to TRBJ2-3; 12 bases are a match to TRBD2. This CDR3 comprises 16 residues. J gave up 6 bases and V 0 bases, and 5 bases lay outside the gene matches. The germline CDR1 and CDR2 sequences are SGHRS and YFSETQ. The chain's CDR3 is CASSLGRTSGVDTQYF. The CDR3 region has the DNA TGCGCCAGCAGCTTGGGGAGGACTAGCGGGGTGGATACGCAGTATTTT.

The chain recombines TRBV4-3 with TRBJ2-3; D ambiguous. CDR1 is LGHNA and CDR2 is YSLEER in the germline V gene. This CDR3 contains 12 residues. Trimming pared 0 bases from V and 3 bases from J, leaving 1 base between. The CDR3 coding sequence is TGCGCCAGCAGCCAAGAAACAGATACGCAGTATTTT. It encodes CASSQETDTQYF.

The V call is TRBV28, the J call TRBJ1-2; the match to TRBD1 covers 7 bases. The CDR3 is 16 residues long. From germline, CDR1 is MDHEN and CDR2 SYDVKM. With 5 bases clipped from V and 2 bases from J, the junction kept 11 bases outside the gene matches. CDR3 in amino acids: CASSPPQGRLNYGYTF. In DNA form, the CDR3 reads TGTGCCAGCAGTCCTCCACAGGGGAGATTGAACTATGGCTACACCTTC.

The chain couples TRBV27 to TRBJ1-2; tentatively, D is TRBD1 (6 bases). The CDR3 contains 14 residues. The germline gives CDR1 MNHEY, CDR2 SMNVEV (reference sequence). The germline V and J ends were trimmed by 8 bases and 4 bases, with 17 bases remaining between them. In DNA form, the CDR3 reads TGTGCCAGCGGGACAATGGGGAGGGTCTATGGCTACACCTTC. This gives the protein CASGTMGRVYGYTF.

The V and J genes are TRBV5-4 and TRBJ2-7; D unclear. The germline V and J ends were trimmed by 2 bases and 5 bases, with 14 bases remaining between them. The CDR3 spans 14 residues. CDR1 and CDR2 (germline): SGHNT, YYREEE (reference sequence). The CDR3 region has the DNA TGTGCCAGCAGCTTCCCCCAAGGGCGCCACGAGCAGTACTTC. Its translation: CASSFPQGRHEQYF.

The chain employs TRBV14 and TRBJ2-7; 7 bases fit TRBD2. The CDR3 loop spans 16 amino acids. Trimming cost V 4 bases and J 0 bases; bases outside gene matches: 9. From germline, CDR1 is SGHDN and CDR2 FVKESK. The CDR3 DNA sequence: TGTGCCAGCAGCCCCCAAGCGGGGATGAGCTCCTACGAGCAGTACTTC. Encoded protein: CASSPQAGMSSYEQYF.

The chain employs TRBV20-1 and TRBJ2-1; perhaps TRBD1 as D (5 bases). Germline lookup yields CDR1 DFQATT and CDR2 SNEGSKA (reference sequence). Trimming cost V 6 bases and J 3 bases, with 9 bases left between them. The length of the CDR3 is 12 residues. CDR3 DNA sequence: TGCAGTGCCCCGACAGTCTACAATGAGCAGTTCTTC. It translates to CSAPTVYNEQFF.

The rearrangement links TRBV23-1 to TRBJ2-7, with TRBD2 as a possible D gene (6 bases). TRBV23-1 is identified as an open reading frame with a role that is uncertain. CDR3 length equals 15 residues. V lost 8 bases, J lost 3 bases, and 20 bases lay in between. CDR3 in amino acids: CASLVATGDYYEQYF. CDR3 bases: TGCGCCAGCCTCGTCGCTACGGGGGATTACTACGAGCAGTACTTC.

The V call is TRBV30, the J call TRBJ2-5; TRBD2 is a possible D gene (6 bases). The germline V gene has CDR1 GTSNPN and CDR2 SVGIG (reference sequence). The CDR3 has 14 residues. The V and J ends lost 3 bases and 1 base respectively, with 12 bases between them. CDR3 amino acids: CAWSPGTSQETQYF. The CDR3 nucleotides are TGTGCCTGGAGCCCCGGGACTTCCCAAGAGACCCAGTACTTC.

The V and J genes are TRBV20-1 and TRBJ1-5; 7 bases are shared with TRBD1. The V gene's germline CDR1 is DFQATT and CDR2 SNEGSKA (reference sequence). Trimming removed 6 bases from V and 6 bases from J; junction bases left unmatched: 5. CDR3 length: 12 amino acids. CDR3 coding DNA: TGCAGTGCGCAAACAGGGGCTCAGCCCCAGCATTTT. It is translated as CSAQTGAQPQHF.

V is TRBV4-1 and J is TRBJ2-5; D unresolved. This CDR3 has 13 amino acids. The ends were cut back, 4 bases at V and 3 bases at J, with 9 bases in the middle. Per the germline V gene, CDR1 is MGHRA and CDR2 is YSYEKL. The CDR3: CASSPGSEETQYF. The CDR3 coding sequence is TGCGCCAGCAGCCCCGGGTCTGAAGAGACCCAGTACTTC.

J is TRBJ1-2 and V is TRBV5-1; 8 bases map to TRBD1. Germline lookup yields CDR1 SGHRS and CDR2 YFSETQ. With 4 bases clipped from V and 4 bases from J, the junction kept 3 bases outside the gene matches. This CDR3 contains 13 residues. The CDR3 spells CASSETGVYGYTF. As DNA, the CDR3 is TGCGCCAGCAGCGAGACAGGGGTCTATGGCTACACCTTC. Supplemented by reference TRBV5-1 and TRBJ1-2, the full variable domain reads KAGVTQTPRYLIKTRGQQVTLSCSPISGHRSVSWYQQTPGQGLQFLFEYFSETQRNKGNFPGRFSGRQFSNSRSEMNVSTLELGDSALYLCASSETGVYGYTFGSGTRLTVV.

The chain uses TRBV5-6 and TRBJ2-7; unclear D gene. Germline assignment: CDR1 SGHDT and CDR2 YYEEEE. Trimming left V 0 bases short and J 2 bases short, with 6 bases between. The CDR3 consists of 13 residues. CDR3 in amino acids: CASSLVGTYEQYF. The CDR3, as DNA: TGTGCCAGCAGCTTGGTAGGTACCTACGAGCAGTACTTC.

The chain links TRBV24-1 to TRBJ1-1; no definite D call. Germline CDR1 and CDR2: KGHDR and SFDVKD. V gave up 5 bases and J gave up 0 bases, with 12 bases separating them. This CDR3 spans 15 amino acids. The chain's CDR3 is CATSAQVLMNTEAFF. The CDR3 DNA sequence: TGTGCCACCAGTGCTCAGGTCCTCATGAACACTGAAGCTTTCTTT.

The chain joins TRBV20-1 to TRBJ2-3; TRBD2 aligns across 7 bases. There are 15 residues in the CDR3. Germline CDR1 reads DFQATT; CDR2 reads SNEGSKA (reference sequence). The J segment lost 2 bases and the V segment lost 0 bases, leaving 5 bases of the junction unmatched. The CDR3 DNA follows: TGCAGTGCTAGAGAAGAACTAGCGTACACAGATACGCAGTATTTT. Its protein is CSAREELAYTDTQYF.

V gene TRBV14 combines with J gene TRBJ2-7; D is uncertain. The CDR3 is 15 residues long. Trimming removed 0 bases from V and 0 bases from J, with 9 bases in between. Per germline, CDR1 SGHDN and CDR2 FVKESK. CDR3 DNA sequence: TGTGCCAGCAGCCAAGAGGACCTAAGCTCCTACGAGCAGTACTTC. As protein: CASSQEDLSSYEQYF.

The rearrangement uses TRBV15 and TRBJ1-2, with a tentative D call TRBD1 (6 bases). The germline V gene has CDR1 LNHNV and CDR2 YYDKDF (reference sequence). With 3 bases removed from V and 4 bases from J, the gap between germline ends came to 15 bases. The CDR3 consists of 15 residues. The CDR3: CATSRGTGASYGYTF. DNA of the CDR3: TGTGCCACCAGCAGGGGCACGGGGGCGAGCTATGGCTACACCTTC.

The chain employs TRBV29-1 and TRBJ1-1, with D possibly matching TRBD1 (5 bases). V lost 7 bases to trimming and J lost 11 bases, with 17 bases between them. Germline V gives CDR1 SQVTM, CDR2 ANQGSEA. This CDR3 contains 11 residues. CDR3 sequence (DNA): TGCAGCGGGCGTGATGGGGGAGAGGCTTTCTTT. Translated, it gives CSGRDGGEAFF.

The V call is TRBV7-3, the J call TRBJ2-7; D tentatively fits TRBD1 or TRBD2 (5 bases each). From germline, CDR1 is SGHTA and CDR2 FQGTGA. Between the trimmed V and J ends, which lost 7 bases and 7 bases, there was a span of 17 bases. The CDR3 runs 13 residues. Here the CDR3 DNA reads TGTGCCAGCACCCGGGACGCCAGTCGAGAGCAGTACTTC. Translating gives CASTRDASREQYF.